Described below is a single T cell receptor (beta chain) sequence and its context. The clone's antigen remains unknown. No base quality information exists; no much larger clone differs at one position. These data come from a study of low-dose radiotherapy and immunotherapy resistance in tumors (dated by TCRdb to 2021 to 2024). For the wider study: Cohort 1 received 0.5 Gy per fraction every 2 weeks, with a prescribed total PTV dose of 6.5 Gy. Nivolumab and ipilimumab were both given intravenously, with nivolumab at a 240 mg flat dose every two weeks and ipilimumab at 1 mg/kg every six weeks. Cyclophosphamide 200 mg/m2 was administered intravenously every two weeks, one day before each radiation and immunotherapy administration. The translational analysis covered eight patients: three from the first dose cohort and the first five from the second dose cohort. Starting on cycle 1 day 1, patients took 300 mg of aspirin by mouth once daily for four cycles. Cohort 2 received 1 Gy per fraction every two weeks, with a total of 13 Gy over 26 weeks. Randomization of trial participants into treatment groups was not performed.

The donors took part in RACIN, a single-arm, phase I, dose-escalation trial that combined nivolumab, ipilimumab, aspirin, low-dose cyclophosphamide and low-dose radiotherapy. Eligible patients had advanced, TIL-negative solid tumors. Superscript III and a set of TRAV- and TRBV-specific primers were used to synthesize first-strand cDNA, so that both TCRalpha and TCRbeta chains were covered. An approximately 20-cycle PCR with Phusion amplified the TCRs, pairing a constant-region primer with the adapter that was attached to the V primers. The isolated mRNA was amplified using the MessageAmp II aRNA Amplification Kit, with in vitro transcription performed for about 16 hours at 37 degrees C. The Dynabeads mRNA DIRECT Purification Kit was used to isolate mRNA for TCR sequencing. Indexed Illumina adapters were added in a second Phusion PCR of around 25 cycles, after which AMPure XP beads were used to purify the products. Per the source publication's procedure: Using custom Perl scripts, TCR sequences that encoded the same protein were pooled, out-of-frame sequences were dropped, and the abundance of each clonotype was calculated. The analysis excluded TCR sequences that were supported by just one read. Among the metrics used to describe the repertoires were Shannon entropy, Gini index, clonality, richness, and the frequency of TCRs shared between repertoires. TCRdb trimmed the raw reads at Q25, called clones with MiXCR and kept productive beta chains. Rows are unified per CDR3 protein, each entry keeping the most common DNA and genes. The V and J calls follow TCRdb's processing rather than the paper's. The sample data list about 9,800 distinct CDR3 sequences, and around 75% of these were observed just once. Roughly 1.5% of the sample is held by the ten biggest clonotypes.

The clonotype was recovered from a human donor with advanced metastatic prostate, ovarian, gallbladder or colorectal cancer (not recorded which). This table probably holds off-target reads from a library built for another chain.

The CDR3 region reads CSDGQGNTEAFF. In nucleotide form, the sequence is TGCAGCGATGGACAGGGGAACACTGAAGCTTTCTTT. The chain was built from TRBV29-1 and TRBJ1-1; TRBD1 matches 8 bases in the middle. Measured from the cysteine to the phenylalanine, the CDR3 is 12 residues long. Only the CDR3 part of the read is kept: 36 bases, read in frame from the first base. V loses 7 bases at its end and J loses 1 base; junction bases beyond the gene matches: 2. From a lookup of the germline V gene, CDR1 and CDR2 are SQVTM and ANQGSEA.